These T cell receptor beta chains were read from a single sample in a study of T cells in Graves' hyperthyroidism and ophthalmopathy. TCRdb re-called the multiplex PCR reads with MiXCR, one entry per CDR3 protein. The sample holds over 350,000 distinct CDR3 sequences, less than 20% seen once. The sample was blood. Receptors were obtained from a man between 18 and 29 years old with Graves' ophthalmopathy. Each CDR3 is given with its conserved first and last residue.

v_gene,CDR3aa
TRBV4-1,CASSGYSGDTQYF
TRBV18,CASSLSRGGGQPQHF
TRBV13,CASRPWAPGETQYF
TRBV3-1,CASSQLGPRKGYEQYF
TRBV24-1,CATSDSSGYSYNEQFF
TRBV2,CASSVTGRYWLSNQPQHF
TRBV5-1,CASSLDPGGPYNEQFF
TRBV5-6,CASSLELAGTETQYF
TRBV28,CASSRPGAGETQYF
TRBV15,CATSRDLAGARETQYF
TRBV5-1,CASRQHSGNTIYF
TRBV5-5,CASSLGGDSRSSYEQYF
TRBV7-7,CASSVRTENVGNQPQHF
TRBV12-3/TRBV12-4,CASGAGGPGSYEQYF
TRBV9,CASSPHSSLGYTF
TRBV9,CASSVGGTTDTDTQYF
TRBV4-1,CASSQGPRTGSNSPLHF
TRBV6-1,CASRRDRDRYYEQYF
TRBV28,CASSYLAPGDYYNEQFF
TRBV24-1,CATSDYEEETQYF
TRBV4-1,CASSTPGTGPTTNEKLFF
TRBV6-1,CASSSPGQVGYEQYF
TRBV4-1,CASSQGGEADTQYF
TRBV5-5,CASSSPGQGDNSPLHF
TRBV11-2,CASSPSPGNNSPLHF
TRBV5-4,CASSLDPGQDNEQFF